A selection of T cell receptor beta chains follows, all from one sample in a study of OX40 agonist ivuxolimab in advanced cancers. Measured with immunoSEQ multiplex PCR; TCRdb has only the in-frame clones, and not every one. The sample yields around 100,000 clones, around nine tenths seen once. The material was CD4+ or CD8+ T cells sorted from blood, obtained in a trial of the OX40 agonist ivuxolimab. The receptors here all came from an adult with an advanced solid tumor such as melanoma, head and neck, liver or kidney cancer. CDR3s include the opening cysteine and the closing phenylalanine or tryptophan. D genes are given only for firm matches.

d_call: TRBD2; v_call: TRBV15; cdr3_length: 22; j_call: TRBJ2-5; cdr3_aa: CATSRDRRGGTSGNLRGETQYF
d_call: TRBD1; v_call: TRBV7-3; cdr3_length: 13; j_call: TRBJ1-1; cdr3_aa: CASSPQGATEAFF
d_call: NA; v_call: TRBV5-1; cdr3_length: 14; j_call: TRBJ1-2; cdr3_aa: CASSLGEGGYGYTF
d_call: NA; v_call: TRBV29-1; cdr3_length: 11; j_call: TRBJ2-5; cdr3_aa: CSSRWGETQYF
d_call: NA; v_call: TRBV5-4; cdr3_length: 15; j_call: TRBJ1-1; cdr3_aa: CASSLDPQVNTEAFF
d_call: TRBD2; v_call: TRBV27; cdr3_length: 16; j_call: TRBJ2-3; cdr3_aa: CASSSTSGSGTDTQYF
d_call: NA; v_call: TRBV7-8; cdr3_length: 13; j_call: TRBJ2-3; cdr3_aa: CASSLGGTDTQYF
d_call: NA; v_call: TRBV9; cdr3_length: 13; j_call: TRBJ2-2; cdr3_aa: CASSPRTVGELFF
d_call: TRBD1; v_call: TRBV5-6; cdr3_length: 15; j_call: TRBJ2-3; cdr3_aa: CASSYRGHVTDTQYF
d_call: TRBD2; v_call: TRBV28; cdr3_length: 15; j_call: TRBJ2-7; cdr3_aa: CASSARLAGQYEQYF
d_call: NA; v_call: TRBV9; cdr3_length: 14; j_call: TRBJ2-3; cdr3_aa: CASSAPGATDTQYF
d_call: NA; v_call: TRBV7-2; cdr3_length: 16; j_call: TRBJ1-3; cdr3_aa: CASSEWAGNSGNTIYF
d_call: NA; v_call: TRBV28; cdr3_length: 14; j_call: TRBJ2-7; cdr3_aa: CASRVGGGGYEQYF
d_call: TRBD1; v_call: TRBV19; cdr3_length: 16; j_call: TRBJ2-3; cdr3_aa: CASRGQGTPGTDTQYF
d_call: NA; v_call: TRBV6-1; cdr3_length: 14; j_call: TRBJ2-7; cdr3_aa: CASSAGHGTYEQYF
d_call: TRBD1; v_call: TRBV7-9; cdr3_length: 14; j_call: TRBJ2-5; cdr3_aa: CASRGTGGQETQYF
d_call: NA; v_call: TRBV18; cdr3_length: 17; j_call: TRBJ1-3; cdr3_aa: CASSPKGAADSGNTIYF
d_call: TRBD1; v_call: TRBV7-7; cdr3_length: 15; j_call: TRBJ2-2; cdr3_aa: CASSWDSQNTGELFF
d_call: TRBD1; v_call: TRBV12-5; cdr3_length: 17; j_call: TRBJ2-1; cdr3_aa: CASGLVRAGGSHNEQFF
d_call: TRBD1; v_call: TRBV9; cdr3_length: 16; j_call: TRBJ2-1; cdr3_aa: CASSVGPGQGYNEQFF
d_call: NA; v_call: TRBV4-3; cdr3_length: 11; j_call: TRBJ2-7; cdr3_aa: CASSLQYEQYF
d_call: NA; v_call: TRBV28; cdr3_length: 15; j_call: TRBJ2-3; cdr3_aa: CASSAPRASTDTQYF
d_call: NA; v_call: TRBV9; cdr3_length: 16; j_call: TRBJ2-1; cdr3_aa: CASSVSGGGLGAEQFF
d_call: NA; v_call: TRBV10-1; cdr3_length: 13; j_call: TRBJ2-3; cdr3_aa: CASSQTRGDTQYF
d_call: TRBD1; v_call: TRBV6-1; cdr3_length: 15; j_call: TRBJ2-1; cdr3_aa: CASSERPGQGIKQFF
d_call: NA; v_call: TRBV28; cdr3_length: 16; j_call: TRBJ1-2; cdr3_aa: CASSLAGMGPNYGYTF
d_call: TRBD1; v_call: TRBV7-2; cdr3_length: 17; j_call: TRBJ1-3; cdr3_aa: CASSLGGTGFPGNTIYF
d_call: NA; v_call: TRBV4-2; cdr3_length: 16; j_call: TRBJ1-4; cdr3_aa: CASSQDRGGTNEKLFF
d_call: NA; v_call: TRBV20-1; cdr3_length: 11; j_call: TRBJ2-3; cdr3_aa: CMTSGTDTQYF
d_call: NA; v_call: TRBV7-6; cdr3_length: 14; j_call: TRBJ2-3; cdr3_aa: CASSTRQGTDTQYF
d_call: NA; v_call: TRBV6-5; cdr3_length: 16; j_call: TRBJ1-2; cdr3_aa: CASSYSTGVAGYGYTF
d_call: NA; v_call: TRBV4-2; cdr3_length: 18; j_call: TRBJ2-2; cdr3_aa: CASSQEVWLAKTAGELFF
d_call: NA; v_call: TRBV5-6; cdr3_length: 14; j_call: TRBJ1-2; cdr3_aa: CASSAGTANYGYTF
d_call: NA; v_call: TRBV18; cdr3_length: 14; j_call: TRBJ1-5; cdr3_aa: CASSEGVGDQPQHF
d_call: NA; v_call: TRBV11-1; cdr3_length: 14; j_call: TRBJ2-1; cdr3_aa: CASSLDPKGDEQFF
d_call: NA; v_call: TRBV28; cdr3_length: 14; j_call: TRBJ2-2; cdr3_aa: CASSLATLPGELFF
d_call: TRBD1; v_call: TRBV13; cdr3_length: 18; j_call: TRBJ2-7; cdr3_aa: CASSLGTGVGGTSYEQYF
d_call: TRBD1; v_call: TRBV19; cdr3_length: 15; j_call: TRBJ1-5; cdr3_aa: CASTQGTGSNQPQHF
d_call: NA; v_call: TRBV7-2; cdr3_length: 14; j_call: TRBJ2-5; cdr3_aa: CASSLAQGLETQYF
d_call: TRBD2; v_call: TRBV10-2; cdr3_length: 12; j_call: TRBJ2-7; cdr3_aa: CASSQTSNEQYF
d_call: TRBD2; v_call: TRBV11-3; cdr3_length: 12; j_call: TRBJ2-2; cdr3_aa: CATSGGGGELFF
d_call: TRBD1; v_call: TRBV6-5; cdr3_length: 14; j_call: TRBJ2-5; cdr3_aa: CASSWGQYQETQYF
d_call: TRBD1; v_call: TRBV4-2; cdr3_length: 14; j_call: TRBJ2-7; cdr3_aa: CASSQSGTDREQYF
d_call: NA; v_call: TRBV28; cdr3_length: 14; j_call: TRBJ1-2; cdr3_aa: CASSGWLGFNGYTF
d_call: TRBD2; v_call: TRBV27; cdr3_length: 15; j_call: TRBJ2-7; cdr3_aa: CATSPSGALRSEQYF
d_call: TRBD1; v_call: TRBV2; cdr3_length: 13; j_call: TRBJ2-1; cdr3_aa: CASSGQGYNEQFF
d_call: NA; v_call: TRBV28; cdr3_length: 12; j_call: TRBJ2-7; cdr3_aa: CASSLPGREQYF
d_call: TRBD1; v_call: TRBV28; cdr3_length: 15; j_call: TRBJ2-7; cdr3_aa: CASSSPGTGAYEQYF
d_call: NA; v_call: TRBV28; cdr3_length: 13; j_call: TRBJ2-7; cdr3_aa: CASSLGPRNEQYF
d_call: TRBD1; v_call: TRBV13; cdr3_length: 14; j_call: TRBJ2-5; cdr3_aa: CASSQRQGQETQYF
d_call: NA; v_call: TRBV27; cdr3_length: 14; j_call: TRBJ2-2; cdr3_aa: CASSTRSQTGELFF
d_call: NA; v_call: TRBV5-1; cdr3_length: 14; j_call: TRBJ2-5; cdr3_aa: CASSLGRPQETQYF
d_call: TRBD2; v_call: TRBV7-2; cdr3_length: 16; j_call: TRBJ2-1; cdr3_aa: CASSPERGSSYNEQFF
d_call: NA; v_call: TRBV11-1; cdr3_length: 14; j_call: TRBJ2-1; cdr3_aa: CASSLAGINNEQFF
d_call: TRBD1; v_call: TRBV28; cdr3_length: 15; j_call: TRBJ2-1; cdr3_aa: CASSSPGQGALEQFF